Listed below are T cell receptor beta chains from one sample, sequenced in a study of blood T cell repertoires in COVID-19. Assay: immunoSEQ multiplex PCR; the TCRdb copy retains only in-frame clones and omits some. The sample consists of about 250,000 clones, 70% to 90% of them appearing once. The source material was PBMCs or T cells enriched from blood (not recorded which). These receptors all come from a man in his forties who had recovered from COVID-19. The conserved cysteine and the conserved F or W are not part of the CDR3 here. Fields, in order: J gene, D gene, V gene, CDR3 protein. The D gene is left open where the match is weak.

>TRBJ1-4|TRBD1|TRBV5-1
ASSSEPDRGNEKLF
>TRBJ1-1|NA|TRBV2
AIQQGFTEAF
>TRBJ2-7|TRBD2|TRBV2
ASSPGTSGTYEQY
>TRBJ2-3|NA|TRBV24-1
ATSDDSFSSDTQY
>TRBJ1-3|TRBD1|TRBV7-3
ASSSGTGENTIY
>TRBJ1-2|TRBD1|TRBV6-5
ASSYRDSYGYT
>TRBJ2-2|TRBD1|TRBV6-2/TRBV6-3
ASSRPDRVPGELF
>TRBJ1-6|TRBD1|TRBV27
ASSTDRAYSPLH
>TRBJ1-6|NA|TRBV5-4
ASSLDDISPLH
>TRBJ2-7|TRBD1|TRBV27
ASRDRASYEQY
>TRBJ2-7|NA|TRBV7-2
ASSILAGRTYEQY
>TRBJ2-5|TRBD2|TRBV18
ASSPKALTGGSETQY
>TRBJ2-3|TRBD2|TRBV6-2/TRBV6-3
ASSYSTSGGTDTQY
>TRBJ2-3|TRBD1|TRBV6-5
ASIQGQDSDTQY
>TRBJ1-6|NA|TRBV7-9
ASSFEGGNSPLH
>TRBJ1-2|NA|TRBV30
AWSVINYGYT
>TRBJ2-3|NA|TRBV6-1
ASSEARAPSIGTQY
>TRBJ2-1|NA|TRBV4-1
ASSQRVGGGTGYDEQF
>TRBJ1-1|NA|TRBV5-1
ASSLNPHNTEAF
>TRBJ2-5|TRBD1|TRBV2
ASPDRGLGETQY
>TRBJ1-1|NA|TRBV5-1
ASSSRENTEAF
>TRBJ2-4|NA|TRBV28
ASSFPQANIQY
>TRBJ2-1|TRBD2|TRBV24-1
ATSDPGLAGVNEQF
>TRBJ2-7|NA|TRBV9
ASTPTGTPTYEQY
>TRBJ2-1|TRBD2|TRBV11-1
ASSLTSGRNEQF
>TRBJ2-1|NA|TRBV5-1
ASSLDMSGEYNEQF
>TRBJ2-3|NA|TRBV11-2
ASSLDRGADTQY
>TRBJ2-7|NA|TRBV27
ASSTSSSARTYGQY
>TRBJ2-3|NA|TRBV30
AWSGLGPDTQY
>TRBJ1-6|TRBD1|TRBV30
AYHRGRDSPLH
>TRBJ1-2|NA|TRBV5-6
ASSGNRGGGYT
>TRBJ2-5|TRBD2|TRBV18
ASSPQLGGGETQY
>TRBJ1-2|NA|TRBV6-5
ASTPGRGAGYGYT
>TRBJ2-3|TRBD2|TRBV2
ASSELGTSGGDTDTQY
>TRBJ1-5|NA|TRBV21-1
ASGGKGRSSNQPQH
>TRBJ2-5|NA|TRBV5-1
ASSLGDPRGTQY
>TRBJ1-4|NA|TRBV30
ARTGQSEKLF
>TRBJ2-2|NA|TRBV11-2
ASSFERTGELF
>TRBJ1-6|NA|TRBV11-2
ASRPTGTLNSPLH
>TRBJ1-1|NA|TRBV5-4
ASSLRKQGSTEAF
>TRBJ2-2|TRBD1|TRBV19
ASSQGAGELF
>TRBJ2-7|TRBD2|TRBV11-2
ASSLDLSGLAGFSYEQY
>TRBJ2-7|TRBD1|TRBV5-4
ASSFRLGTGAEQY
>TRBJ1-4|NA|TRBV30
AWGTEGDSEKLF
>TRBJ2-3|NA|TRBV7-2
ASSLGGADTQY
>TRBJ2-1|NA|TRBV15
ATSSRNYEQF
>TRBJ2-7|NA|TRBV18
ASSPGLQGYEQY
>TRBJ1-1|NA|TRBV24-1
ATTQGLHTEAF
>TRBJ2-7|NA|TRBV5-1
ASSLSQGDVEQY
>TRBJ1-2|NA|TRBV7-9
ASNGGSYSYGYT
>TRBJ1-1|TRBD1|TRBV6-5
ASSYSLEGAVTEAF
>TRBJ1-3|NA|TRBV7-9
ASSPPGKGLRGNTIY
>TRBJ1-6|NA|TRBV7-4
ASSLAPAAPLH
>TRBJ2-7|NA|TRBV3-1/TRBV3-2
ASSQHTTYEQY
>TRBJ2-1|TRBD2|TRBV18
ASSPTSGGNNEQF
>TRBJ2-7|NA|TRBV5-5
ASSWRDREISEQY
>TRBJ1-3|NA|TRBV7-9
ASSLIPRGPRNTIY
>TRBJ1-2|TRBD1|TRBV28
ASSVDREDYGYT
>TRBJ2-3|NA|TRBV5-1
ASSEAGEAEADTQY
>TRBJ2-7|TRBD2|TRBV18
ASSPTLAGGVPYEQY